This entry lists 4 T cell receptor beta chains sequenced from one sample in a study of blood T cell repertoires in COVID-19. Clones were sequenced by immunoSEQ multiplex PCR, and TCRdb holds only the in-frame ones, with some missing. Of around 86,000 clones in the sample, about 85% were seen once. Sequencing was performed on peripheral blood. Every receptor here comes from an elderly man with acute or convalescent COVID-19.

The chain has TRBV27 and TRBJ1-5; D is ambiguous. Per germline, CDR1 MNHEY and CDR2 SMNVEV (reference sequence). The ends were cut back, 7 bases at V and 6 bases at J, with 10 bases in the middle. The CDR3 sequence is 12 residues long. As DNA, the CDR3 is TGTGCCAGCACCACAGCGGGTCAGCCCCAGCATTTT. Its protein product is CASTTAGQPQHF.

The chain couples TRBV5-1 to TRBJ1-4; 8 bases match TRBD1. The V segment lost 4 bases and the J segment 7 bases; nucleotides outside the gene matches: 6. The length of the CDR3 is 14 residues. From germline, CDR1 is SGHRS and CDR2 YFSETQ. The CDR3 DNA reads as TGCGCCAGCAGCCAGGACAGGGCAGGTGAAAAACTGTTTTTT. Encoded protein: CASSQDRAGEKLFF.

The J gene is TRBJ2-7, the V gene TRBV28, with D unclear. Trimming shortened V by 6 bases and J by 2 bases, and 8 bases separated the two germline ends. CDR1 is MDHEN and CDR2 is SYDVKM in the germline V gene. The CDR3 spans 12 residues. For the CDR3, the DNA is TGTGCCAGCAGCCTTCCCGCCTACGAGCAGTACTTC. Translated, it gives CASSLPAYEQYF.

The rearrangement joins TRBV15 to TRBJ2-5; 15 nucleotides agree with TRBD2. Per germline, CDR1 LNHNV and CDR2 YYDKDF (reference sequence). Unmatched junction bases numbered 3, after V lost 2 bases and J lost 2 bases. This CDR3 has 17 amino acids. The CDR3 sequence: CATSRHGTSGRQETQYF. DNA of the CDR3: TGTGCCACCAGCAGACATGGGACTAGCGGGAGGCAAGAGACCCAGTACTTC.